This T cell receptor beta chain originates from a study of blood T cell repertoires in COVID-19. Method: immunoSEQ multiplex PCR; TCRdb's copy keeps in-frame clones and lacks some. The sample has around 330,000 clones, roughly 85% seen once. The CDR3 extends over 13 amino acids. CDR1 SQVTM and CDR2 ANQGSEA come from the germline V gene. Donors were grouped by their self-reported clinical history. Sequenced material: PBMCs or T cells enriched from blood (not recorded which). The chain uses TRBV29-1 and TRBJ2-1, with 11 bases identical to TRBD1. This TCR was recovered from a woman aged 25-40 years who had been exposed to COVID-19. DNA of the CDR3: TGCAGTACCTCCGGGACAGGGGGTAATGAGCAGTTCTTC. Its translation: CSTSGTGGNEQFF.